This note documents a single T cell receptor beta chain sequence. The treatment here: PENTA 11 planned treatment interruption arm or continuous ART arm. Unique molecular identifiers were included in an RNA-based 3' RACE TCR library. TCRdb re-called the 3' RACE reads with MiXCR, one entry per CDR3 protein. Of about 89,000 distinct CDR3 sequences in the sample, 6% to 8.5% were seen once. The data stem from a study of HIV-infected children after antiretroviral therapy interruption. Germline V CDR1 and CDR2: ENHRY, SYGVKD. CDR3 length equals 11 residues. V was clipped by 10 bases and J by 8 bases; unmatched bases: 1.

The TCR was taken from a pool of human donors with HIV. The chain has TRBV10-3 and TRBJ2-1, with 11 bases identical to TRBD2. Sequenced here: CD45RA+ CD4+ T cells from PBMCs, pooled from several time points, sampled from a donor given antiretroviral therapy, either interrupted or continuous. Subset indicated: naive CD4+ CD45RA+ CD45RO- T cells. This CDR3 is CATTSGDEQFF. The CDR3 DNA follows: TGTGCCACGACTAGCGGGGATGAGCAGTTCTTC.